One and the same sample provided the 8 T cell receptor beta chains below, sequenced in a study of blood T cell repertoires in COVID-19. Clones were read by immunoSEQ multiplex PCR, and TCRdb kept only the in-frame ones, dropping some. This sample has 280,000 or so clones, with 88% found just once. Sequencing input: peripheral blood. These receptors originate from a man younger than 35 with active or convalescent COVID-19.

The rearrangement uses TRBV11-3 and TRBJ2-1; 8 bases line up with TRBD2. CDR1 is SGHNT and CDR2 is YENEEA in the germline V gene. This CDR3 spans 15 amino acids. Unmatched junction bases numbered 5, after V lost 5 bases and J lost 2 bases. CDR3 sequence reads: CASSPSGSPYNEQFF. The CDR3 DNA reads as TGTGCCAGCAGCCCCAGCGGGAGCCCCTACAATGAGCAGTTCTTC.

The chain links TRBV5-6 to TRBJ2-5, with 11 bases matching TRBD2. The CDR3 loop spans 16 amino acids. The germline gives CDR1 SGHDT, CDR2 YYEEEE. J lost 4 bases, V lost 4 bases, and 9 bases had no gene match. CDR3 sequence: CASSPAGTSGRETQYF. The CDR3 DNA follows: TGTGCCAGCAGCCCCGCCGGGACTAGCGGCCGAGAGACCCAGTACTTC. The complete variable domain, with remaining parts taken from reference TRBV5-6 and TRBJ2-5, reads DAGVTQSPTHLIKTRGQQVTLRCSPKSGHDTVSWYQQALGQGPQFIFQYYEEEERQRGNFPDRFSGHQFPNYSSELNVNALLLGDSALYLCASSPAGTSGRETQYFGPGTRLLVL.

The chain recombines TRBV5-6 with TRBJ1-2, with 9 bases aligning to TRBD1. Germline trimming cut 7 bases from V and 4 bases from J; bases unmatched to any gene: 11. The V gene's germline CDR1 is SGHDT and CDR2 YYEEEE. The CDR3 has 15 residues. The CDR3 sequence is CASGTGTGHLYGYTF. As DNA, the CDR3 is TGTGCCAGCGGGACCGGGACAGGGCACCTCTATGGCTACACCTTC.

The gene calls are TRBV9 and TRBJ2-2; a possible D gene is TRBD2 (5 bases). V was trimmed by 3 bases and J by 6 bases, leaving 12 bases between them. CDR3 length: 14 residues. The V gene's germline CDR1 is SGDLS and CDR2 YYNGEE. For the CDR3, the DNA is TGTGCCAGCAGCGCGGATACTAGGTCCGGGGAGCTGTTTTTT. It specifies CASSADTRSGELFF.

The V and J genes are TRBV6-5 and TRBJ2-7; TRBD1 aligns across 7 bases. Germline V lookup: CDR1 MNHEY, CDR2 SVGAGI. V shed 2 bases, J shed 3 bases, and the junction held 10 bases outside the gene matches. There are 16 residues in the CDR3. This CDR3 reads CASSYRPDRPNYEQYF. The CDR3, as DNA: TGTGCCAGCAGTTACCGACCGGACAGGCCTAACTACGAGCAGTACTTC.

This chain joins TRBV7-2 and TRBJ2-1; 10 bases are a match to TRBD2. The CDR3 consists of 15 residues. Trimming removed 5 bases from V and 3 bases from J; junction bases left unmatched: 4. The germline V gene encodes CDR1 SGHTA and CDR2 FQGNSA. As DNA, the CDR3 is TGTGCCAGCAGCCTTAGCGGGGGGAACTACAATGAGCAGTTCTTC. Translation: CASSLSGGNYNEQFF.

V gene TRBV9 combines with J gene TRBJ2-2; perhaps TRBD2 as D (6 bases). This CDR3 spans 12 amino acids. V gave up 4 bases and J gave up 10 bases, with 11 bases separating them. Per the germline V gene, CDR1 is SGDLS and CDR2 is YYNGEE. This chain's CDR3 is CASSPGGEELFF. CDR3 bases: TGTGCCAGCAGCCCCGGGGGAGAGGAGCTGTTTTTT.

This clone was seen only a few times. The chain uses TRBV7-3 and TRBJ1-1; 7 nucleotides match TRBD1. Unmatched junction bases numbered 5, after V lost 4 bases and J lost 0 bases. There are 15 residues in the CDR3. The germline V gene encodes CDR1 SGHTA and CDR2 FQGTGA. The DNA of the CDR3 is TGTGCCAGCAGCTCTACGGGACAGATGAACACTGAAGCTTTCTTT. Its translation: CASSSTGQMNTEAFF.